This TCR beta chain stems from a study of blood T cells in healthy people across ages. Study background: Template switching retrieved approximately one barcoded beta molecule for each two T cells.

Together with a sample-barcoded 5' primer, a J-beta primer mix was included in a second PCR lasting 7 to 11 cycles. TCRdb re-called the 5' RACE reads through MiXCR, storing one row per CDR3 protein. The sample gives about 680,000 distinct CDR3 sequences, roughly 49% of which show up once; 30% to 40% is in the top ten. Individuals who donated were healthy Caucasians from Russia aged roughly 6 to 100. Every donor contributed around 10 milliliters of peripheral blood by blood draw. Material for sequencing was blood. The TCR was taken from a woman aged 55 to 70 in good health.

The CDR3 loop reads CAISLGTDSYEQYF. For the CDR3, the DNA is TGTGCCATCAGTTTGGGGACGGATTCCTACGAGCAGTACTTC. The chain has TRBV10-3 and TRBJ2-7, with D tentatively TRBD1 or TRBD2 (5 bases each). Trimming took 5 bases from V and 1 from J, leaving 12 bases between them. From germline, CDR1 is ENHRY and CDR2 SYGVKD. The CDR3 runs to 14 residues.